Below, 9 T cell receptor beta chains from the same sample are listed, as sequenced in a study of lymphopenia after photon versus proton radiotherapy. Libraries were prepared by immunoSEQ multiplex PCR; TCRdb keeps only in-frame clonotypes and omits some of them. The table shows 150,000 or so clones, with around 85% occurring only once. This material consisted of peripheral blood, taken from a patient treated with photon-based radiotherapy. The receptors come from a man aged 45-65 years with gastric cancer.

CDR3 nucleotides: TGTGCCAGCAGCTTAGGACCTGGGGTAGCAGAAGAGACCCAGTACTTC. This translates into CASSLGPGVAEETQYF. V gene TRBV7-9 combines with J gene TRBJ2-5; D remains ambiguous. The CDR3 has 16 residues. V lost 1 base, J lost 3 bases, and 15 bases lay in between. Per germline, CDR1 SEHNR and CDR2 FQNEAQ (reference sequence).

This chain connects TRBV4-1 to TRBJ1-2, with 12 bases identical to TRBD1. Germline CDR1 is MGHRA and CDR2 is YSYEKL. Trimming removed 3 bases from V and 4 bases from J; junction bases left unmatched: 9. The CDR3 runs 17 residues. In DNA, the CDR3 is TGCGCCAGCAGCCACGGGACAGGGGGCGACTGGAGCTATGGCTACACCTTC. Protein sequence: CASSHGTGGDWSYGYTF.

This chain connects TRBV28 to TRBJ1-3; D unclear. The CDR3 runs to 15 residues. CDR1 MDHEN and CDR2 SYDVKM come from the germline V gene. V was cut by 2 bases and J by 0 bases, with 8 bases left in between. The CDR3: CASSLPGSSGNTIYF. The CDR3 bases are TGTGCCAGCAGTTTACCAGGCTCCTCTGGAAACACCATATATTTT.

CDR3 loop: CTSSPEGQGSGNTGELFF. The CDR3 DNA follows: TGCACCAGCAGCCCAGAAGGGCAGGGCTCAGGAAACACCGGGGAGCTGTTTTTT. The rearrangement joins TRBV1 to TRBJ2-2; the table's D call, TRBD1, has no DNA check behind it. TRBV1 is a listed pseudogene. The CDR3 consists of 18 residues.

For the CDR3, the DNA is TGCGCCAGCAGCTTGGACTCGGGGAATGAGCAGTTCTTC. It codes for CASSLDSGNEQFF. The rearrangement uses TRBV5-1 and TRBJ2-1; D is perhaps TRBD2 (5 bases). Germline values: CDR1 SGHRS, CDR2 YFSETQ. V was trimmed by 0 bases and J by 7 bases, leaving 8 bases between them. CDR3 length: 13 amino acids.

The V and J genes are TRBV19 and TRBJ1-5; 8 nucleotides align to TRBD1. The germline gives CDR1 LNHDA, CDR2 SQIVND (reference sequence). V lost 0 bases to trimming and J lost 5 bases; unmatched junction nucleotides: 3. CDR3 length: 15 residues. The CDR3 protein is CASSIDLTGDQPQHF. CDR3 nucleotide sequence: TGTGCCAGTAGTATAGATCTGACAGGGGATCAGCCCCAGCATTTT.

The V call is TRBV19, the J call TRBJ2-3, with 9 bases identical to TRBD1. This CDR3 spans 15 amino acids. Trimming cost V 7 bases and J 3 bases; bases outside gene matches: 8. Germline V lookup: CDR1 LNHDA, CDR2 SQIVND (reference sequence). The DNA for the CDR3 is TGTGCCAGTACCCAGAGGGACAGGGTGACAGATACGCAGTATTTT. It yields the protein CASTQRDRVTDTQYF. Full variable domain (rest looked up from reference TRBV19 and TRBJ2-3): DGGITQSPKYLFRKEGQNVTLSCEQNLNHDAMYWYRQDPGQGLRLIYYSQIVNDFQKGDIAEGYSVSREKKESFPLTVTSAQKNPTAFYLCASTQRDRVTDTQYFGPGTRLTVL.

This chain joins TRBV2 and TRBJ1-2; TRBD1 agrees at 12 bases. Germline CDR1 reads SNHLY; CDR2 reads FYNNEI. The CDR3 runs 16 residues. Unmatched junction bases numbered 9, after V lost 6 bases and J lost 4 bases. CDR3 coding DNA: TGTGCCAGCAGATGGGGACAGGGGGCGTTGAGCTATGGCTACACCTTC. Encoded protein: CASRWGQGALSYGYTF.

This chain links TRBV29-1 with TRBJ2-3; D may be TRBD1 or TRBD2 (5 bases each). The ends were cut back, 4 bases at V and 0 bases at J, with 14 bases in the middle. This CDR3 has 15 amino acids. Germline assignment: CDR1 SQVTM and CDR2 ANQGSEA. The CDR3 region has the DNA TGCAGCGTTGTTCGGCACGGGACGAGCACAGATACGCAGTATTTT. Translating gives CSVVRHGTSTDTQYF.